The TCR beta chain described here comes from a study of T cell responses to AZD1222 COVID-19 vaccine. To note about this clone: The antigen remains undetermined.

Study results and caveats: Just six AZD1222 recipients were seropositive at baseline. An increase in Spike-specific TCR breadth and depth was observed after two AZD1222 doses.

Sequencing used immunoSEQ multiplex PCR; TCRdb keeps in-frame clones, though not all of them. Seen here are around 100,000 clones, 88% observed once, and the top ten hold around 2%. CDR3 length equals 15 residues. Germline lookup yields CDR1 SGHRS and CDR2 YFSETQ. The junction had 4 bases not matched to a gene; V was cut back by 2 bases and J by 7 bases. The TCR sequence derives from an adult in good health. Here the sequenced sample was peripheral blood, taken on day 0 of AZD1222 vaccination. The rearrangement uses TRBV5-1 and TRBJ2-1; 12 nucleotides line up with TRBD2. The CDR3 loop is CASSFGLAGKNEQFF. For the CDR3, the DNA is TGCGCCAGCAGCTTTGGACTAGCGGGAAAGAATGAGCAGTTCTTC.